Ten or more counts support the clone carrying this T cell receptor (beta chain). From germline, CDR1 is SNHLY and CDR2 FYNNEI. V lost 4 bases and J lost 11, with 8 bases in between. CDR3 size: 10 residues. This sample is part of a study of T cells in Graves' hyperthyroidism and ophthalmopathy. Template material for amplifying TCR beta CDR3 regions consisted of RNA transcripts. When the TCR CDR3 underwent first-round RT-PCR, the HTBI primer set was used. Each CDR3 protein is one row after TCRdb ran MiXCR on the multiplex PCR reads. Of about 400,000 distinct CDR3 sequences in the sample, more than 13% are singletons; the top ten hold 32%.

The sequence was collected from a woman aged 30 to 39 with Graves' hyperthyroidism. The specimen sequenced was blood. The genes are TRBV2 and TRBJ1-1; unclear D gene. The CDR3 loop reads CASSVRFAFF. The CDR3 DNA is TGTGCCAGCAGTGTCAGGTTCGCTTTCTTT.